The 22 T cell receptor beta chains listed next were all sequenced from one sample in a study of T cells after yellow fever vaccination. TCRdb reprocessed the 5' RACE reads via MiXCR and lists one record per CDR3 protein. The sample lists approximately 240,000 distinct CDR3 sequences, over 3% seen once, with under 20% in the top ten. This specimen consisted of PBMCs, obtained 15 days after the yellow fever booster vaccination. These receptors originate from a man aged 18 to 29 who received the YFV17D yellow fever vaccine.

This clonotype appeared many times. The J gene is TRBJ1-2, the V gene TRBV20-1; possibly TRBD1 for D (6 bases). This CDR3 contains 14 residues. Germline V gene data show CDR1 as DFQATT and CDR2 as SNEGSKA (reference sequence). Trimming took off 6 bases at V and 2 bases at J, with 16 bases between the two ends. The CDR3 is CSAREGGRNYGYTF. The DNA of the CDR3 is TGCAGTGCCCGGGAGGGGGGTCGAAACTATGGCTACACCTTC.

In this sample, this clonotype turned up many times. The CDR3: CASSTGDVVRETQYF. The CDR3 DNA reads TGCGCCAGTTCGACAGGGGATGTTGTTAGAGAGACCCAGTACTTC. The chain couples TRBV5-1 to TRBJ2-5, with 8 bases identical to TRBD1. This CDR3 region has 15 residues. Germline assignment: CDR1 SGHRS and CDR2 YFSETQ. Germline trimming cut 8 bases from V and 4 bases from J; bases unmatched to any gene: 13.

This clonotype was recorded many times. The rearrangement joins TRBV5-1 to TRBJ1-2, with 7 positions matching TRBD1. Germline V lookup: CDR1 SGHRS, CDR2 YFSETQ. This CDR3 comprises 14 residues. V lost 0 bases and J lost 5; bases outside the gene matches: 4. CDR3 nucleotides: TGCGCCAGCAGCTTGGGCGAGGGGGCGTATGGCTACACCTTC. Residues: CASSLGEGAYGYTF.

This clonotype came up once. This clone may be a read error of a much larger clone one base away. V is TRBV24-1 and J is TRBJ2-5, with 13 bases fitting TRBD2. The CDR3 consists of 20 residues. Germline values: CDR1 KGHDR, CDR2 SFDVKD. With 4 bases clipped from V and 0 bases from J, the junction kept 13 bases outside the gene matches. As DNA, the CDR3 is TGTGCCACCAGTGAATTTCGACGGACTAGCGGGGGACTGTACCAAGAGACCCAGTACTTC. Encoded protein: CATSEFRRTSGGLYQETQYF.

This clonotype was observed many times. The chain uses TRBV10-3 and TRBJ2-7; 7 bases agree with TRBD1. From germline, CDR1 is ENHRY and CDR2 SYGVKD. Losses at the gene ends were 9 bases for V and 0 bases for J; bases not matched to a gene: 8. CDR3 size: 14 residues. The CDR3 DNA sequence: TGTGCCATAAAGGGGGCAAGTTCCTCCTACGAGCAGTACTTC. Translation: CAIKGASSSYEQYF.

This clonotype was detected many times. The V call is TRBV3-1, the J call TRBJ2-5, with TRBD2 as a possible D gene (5 bases). The CDR3 is 16 residues long. Trimming stripped 3 bases from V and 7 bases from J, with 21 bases between. Germline CDR1 LGHDT, CDR2 YNNKEL (reference sequence). This chain's CDR3 is CASSQREGLGPGTQYF. CDR3 DNA: TGTGCCAGCAGCCAGAGGGAAGGCCTAGGACCCGGGACCCAGTACTTC.

This clonotype has a count of ten or more. The genes are TRBV27 and TRBJ1-6; D uncertain. The germline V gene encodes CDR1 MNHEY and CDR2 SMNVEV (reference sequence). V gave up 0 bases and J gave up 8 bases, with 5 bases separating them. CDR3 length equals 13 residues. CDR3 sequence reads: CASSLSRHSPLHF. The CDR3 coding sequence is TGTGCCAGCAGTTTATCGAGGCATTCACCCCTCCACTTT.

This clonotype has more than one count but fewer than ten. The V call is TRBV20-1, the J call TRBJ1-1; TRBD1 agrees at 9 bases. V lost 5 bases to trimming and J lost 4 bases; unmatched junction nucleotides: 14. The CDR3 is 16 residues long. Germline V lookup: CDR1 DFQATT, CDR2 SNEGSKA (reference sequence). The CDR3 loop reads CSASGTPGQGGTEAFF. The CDR3 DNA sequence: TGCAGTGCTTCCGGTACCCCGGGACAGGGAGGCACTGAAGCTTTCTTT.

This clonotype occurred many times. V and J are TRBV6-2 or TRBV6-3 and TRBJ1-5, with D perhaps TRBD1 (5 bases). Trimming removed 7 bases from V and 7 bases from J, with 11 bases in between. From germline, CDR1 is MNHEY and CDR2 SVGEGT. This CDR3 has 12 amino acids. The CDR3 nucleotides are TGTGCCAGCAAGCACCAGGGACAGCCCCAGCATTTT. This gives the protein CASKHQGQPQHF.

This clonotype was counted many times. The J gene is TRBJ1-6, the V gene TRBV5-6; perhaps TRBD1 as D (5 bases). The CDR3 runs 16 residues. Germline lookup yields CDR1 SGHDT and CDR2 YYEEEE. V was clipped by 1 base and J by 10 bases, with 18 bases between them. In nucleotides, the CDR3 is TGTGCCAGCAGCTTGAACTCAGGGAGAATCGGCTCACCCCTCCACTTT. This gives the protein CASSLNSGRIGSPLHF. The full variable domain, completed using reference TRBV5-6 and TRBJ1-6, is DAGVTQSPTHLIKTRGQQVTLRCSPKSGHDTVSWYQQALGQGPQFIFQYYEEEERQRGNFPDRFSGHQFPNYSSELNVNALLLGDSALYLCASSLNSGRIGSPLHFGNGTRLTVT.

The chain employs TRBV18 and TRBJ1-5, with D perhaps matching TRBD1 (5 bases). Germline CDR1 is KGHSH and CDR2 is LQKENI. The ends were cut back, 3 bases at V and 5 bases at J, with 14 bases in the middle. The CDR3 is 15 amino acids. The chain's CDR3 is CASSPGGGADQPQHF. In nucleotides, the CDR3 is TGTGCCAGCTCACCGGGGGGGGGTGCCGATCAGCCCCAGCATTTT.

Ten or more counts support this clonotype. The chain uses TRBV28 and TRBJ2-7; possibly TRBD2 for D (6 bases). V was cut by 6 bases and J by 7 bases, with 13 bases left in between. The CDR3 covers 12 residues. Germline V gene sequence: CDR1 MDHEN, CDR2 SYDVKM. CDR3 loop: CASSARDWEQYV. CDR3 sequence (DNA): TGTGCCAGCAGCGCCAGGGACTGGGAGCAGTACGTC.

Within the sample, this clonotype is large (0.1 to 1%). The chain joins TRBV6-4 to TRBJ2-6; 8 nucleotides line up with TRBD1. CDR1 and CDR2 (germline): MRHNA, SNTAGT. The CDR3 has 16 residues. Unmatched junction bases numbered 0, after V lost 0 bases and J lost 2 bases. CDR3 in amino acids: CASSDSTGAGANVLTF. CDR3 nucleotides: TGTGCCAGCAGTGACTCGACAGGGGCTGGGGCCAACGTCCTGACTTTC.

This clonotype showed up just a few times. The V call is TRBV18, the J call TRBJ1-1, with D possibly matching TRBD1 (5 bases). The V end lost 3 bases, the J end lost 5 bases, and 13 bases lay between the germline ends. The length of the CDR3 is 14 residues. Germline V gene lookup returns CDR1 KGHSH and CDR2 LQKENI. The CDR3 sequence is CASSPEREGTEAFF. DNA for the CDR3: TGTGCCAGCTCACCGGAGCGGGAGGGGACTGAAGCTTTCTTT.

This clonotype came up many times. The chain employs TRBV7-9 and TRBJ1-1; possible D gene TRBD1, 6 bases. Germline CDR1 SEHNR, CDR2 FQNEAQ (reference sequence). Trimming pared 5 bases from V and 7 bases from J, leaving 17 bases between. The CDR3 consists of 14 residues. The CDR3 bases are TGTGCCAGCAGCGCCCACGGAGAGGGGGTTGAAGCTTTCTTT. Translating it yields CASSAHGEGVEAFF.

This clonotype was seen ten or more times. The chain combines TRBV10-3 with TRBJ2-2; 8 nucleotides line up with TRBD2. The CDR3 runs 16 residues. The germline gives CDR1 ENHRY, CDR2 SYGVKD. After removal of 6 bases from V and 4 bases from J, the junction contained 10 bases not matched to a gene. As DNA, the CDR3 is TGTGCCATCAGCGGGGGCGGGGGGTCACCCACCGGGGAGCTGTTTTTT. This sequence encodes CAISGGGGSPTGELFF.

At least ten counts were recorded for this clonotype. The chain uses TRBV7-8 and TRBJ2-1; 11 bases map to TRBD1. CDR1 is SGHVS and CDR2 is FQNEAQ in the germline V gene. This CDR3 has 15 amino acids. J lost 9 bases, V lost 2 bases, and 6 bases had no gene match. The CDR3 sequence is CASSLSGQGAGEQFF. CDR3 coding DNA: TGTGCCAGCAGCTTATCTGGACAGGGGGCCGGTGAGCAGTTCTTC.

There are many counts of this clonotype. The chain is built from TRBV20-1 and TRBJ1-2; 11 bases match TRBD1. V shed 1 base, J shed 4 bases, and the junction held 2 bases outside the gene matches. CDR1 is DFQATT, CDR2 SNEGSKA, per germline (reference sequence). The CDR3 contains 14 residues. The chain's CDR3 is CSARGDRGAYGYTF. The CDR3 nucleotides are TGCAGTGCTAGAGGGGACAGGGGGGCCTATGGCTACACCTTC.

This clonotype was seen many times. The V call is TRBV5-6, the J call TRBJ1-1, with D possibly TRBD1 on 5 matching bases. V lost 3 bases and J 4 bases, leaving 13 bases between the germline ends. CDR1 SGHDT and CDR2 YYEEEE come from the germline V gene. This CDR3 comprises 14 residues. The CDR3 DNA reads TGTGCCAGCAGCTCGAGGTTGAGGGGCACTGAAGCTTTCTTT. Its translation is CASSSRLRGTEAFF.

At least ten counts were recorded for this clonotype. The V call is TRBV10-3, the J call TRBJ2-1; 9 bases fit TRBD1. Germline loops: CDR1 ENHRY, CDR2 SYGVKD. J was trimmed by 5 bases and V by 10 bases; bases with no gene match: 9. This CDR3 region has 14 residues. CDR3: CATAGTGSNNEQFF. CDR3 nucleotides: TGTGCCACCGCCGGGACAGGGTCCAACAATGAGCAGTTCTTC.

This clonotype was detected a few times. The CDR3 protein is CASTDGSATNEKLFF. CDR3 DNA sequence: TGTGCCAGTACCGATGGAAGTGCAACTAATGAAAAACTGTTTTTT. The chain has TRBV19 and TRBJ1-4; D is unclear. The CDR3 is made up of 15 amino acids. Trimming took off 7 bases at V and 0 bases at J, with 12 bases between the two ends. CDR1 and CDR2 from the germline V gene are LNHDA and SQIVND (reference sequence).

This clonotype has ten or more counts. The chain recombines TRBV29-1 with TRBJ2-1, with D uncertain. The CDR3 is made up of 11 amino acids. Germline V gene lookup returns CDR1 SQVTM and CDR2 ANQGSEA. V was cut by 6 bases and J by 1 base, with 4 bases left in between. Written as DNA, the CDR3 is TGCAGCGTAAGATCCTACAATGAGCAGTTCTTC. Its translation: CSVRSYNEQFF.